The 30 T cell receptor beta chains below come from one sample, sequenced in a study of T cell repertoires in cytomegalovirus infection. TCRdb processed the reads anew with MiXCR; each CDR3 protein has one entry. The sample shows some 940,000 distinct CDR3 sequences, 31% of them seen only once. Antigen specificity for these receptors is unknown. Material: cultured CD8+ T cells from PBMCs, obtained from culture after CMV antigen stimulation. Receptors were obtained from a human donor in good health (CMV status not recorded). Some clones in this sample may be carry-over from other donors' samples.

CDR3 loop: CASTLTASTDTQYF. DNA of the CDR3: TGTGCCAGCACCTTGACAGCTAGCACAGATACGCAGTATTTT. The chain employs TRBV6-2 or TRBV6-3 and TRBJ2-3; a weak D match, TRBD1 (5 bases). V was cut by 7 bases and J by 0 bases, with 11 bases left in between. The CDR3 runs to 14 residues. Germline V gene sequence: CDR1 MNHEY, CDR2 SVGEGT.

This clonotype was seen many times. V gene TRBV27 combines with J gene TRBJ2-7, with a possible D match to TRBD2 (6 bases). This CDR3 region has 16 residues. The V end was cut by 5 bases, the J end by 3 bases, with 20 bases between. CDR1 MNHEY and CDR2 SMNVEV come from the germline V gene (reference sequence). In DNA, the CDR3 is TGTGCCAGCAGTGCGAGTTACGGGGGAGGAATCTACGAGCAGTACGTC. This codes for CASSASYGGGIYEQYV.

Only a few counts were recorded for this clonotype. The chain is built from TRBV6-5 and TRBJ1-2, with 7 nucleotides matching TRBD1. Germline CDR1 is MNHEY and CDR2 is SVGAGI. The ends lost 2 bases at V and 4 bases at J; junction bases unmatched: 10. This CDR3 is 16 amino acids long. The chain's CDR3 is CASSYQSTGFLYGYTF. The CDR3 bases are TGTGCCAGCAGTTACCAATCGACAGGGTTTCTCTATGGCTACACCTTC.

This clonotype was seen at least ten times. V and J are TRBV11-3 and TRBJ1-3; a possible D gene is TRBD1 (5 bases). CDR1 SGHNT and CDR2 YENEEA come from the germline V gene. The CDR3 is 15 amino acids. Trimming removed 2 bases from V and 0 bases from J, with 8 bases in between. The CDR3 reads CASSLSGTSGNTIYF. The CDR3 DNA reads TGTGCCAGCAGCTTATCGGGGACCTCTGGAAACACCATATATTTT. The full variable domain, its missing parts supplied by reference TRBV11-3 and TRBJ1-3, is EAGVVQSPRYKIIEKKQPVAFWCNPISGHNTLYWYLQNLGQGPELLIRYENEEAVDDSQLPKDRFSAERLKGVDSTLKIQPAELGDSAVYLCASSLSGTSGNTIYFGEGSWLTVV.

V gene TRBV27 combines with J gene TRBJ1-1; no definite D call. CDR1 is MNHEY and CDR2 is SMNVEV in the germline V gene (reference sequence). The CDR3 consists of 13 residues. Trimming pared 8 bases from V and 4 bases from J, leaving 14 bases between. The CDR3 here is CASGVAGSTEAFF. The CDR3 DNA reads TGTGCCAGCGGGGTCGCGGGGAGCACTGAAGCTTTCTTT.

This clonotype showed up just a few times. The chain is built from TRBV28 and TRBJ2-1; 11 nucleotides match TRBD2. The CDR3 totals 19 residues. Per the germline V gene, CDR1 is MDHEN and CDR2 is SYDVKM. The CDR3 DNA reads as TGTGCTCAGCTTTCGCAAATGGGTCATAGCGGGGGGGCCGTGAATGAGCAGTTCTTC. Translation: CAQLSQMGHSGGAVNEQFF.

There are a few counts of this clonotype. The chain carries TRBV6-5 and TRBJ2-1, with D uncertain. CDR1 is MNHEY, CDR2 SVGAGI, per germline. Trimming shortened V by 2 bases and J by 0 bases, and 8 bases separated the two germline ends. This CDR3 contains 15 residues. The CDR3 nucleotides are TGTGCCAGCAGTTACGGCGAAAGCTCCTACAATGAGCAGTTCTTC. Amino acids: CASSYGESSYNEQFF.

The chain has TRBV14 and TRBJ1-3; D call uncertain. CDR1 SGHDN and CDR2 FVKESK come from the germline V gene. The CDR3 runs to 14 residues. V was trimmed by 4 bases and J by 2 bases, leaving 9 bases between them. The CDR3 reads CASSRVKTGNTIYF. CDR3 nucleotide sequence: TGTGCCAGCAGCCGAGTTAAAACTGGAAACACCATATATTTT. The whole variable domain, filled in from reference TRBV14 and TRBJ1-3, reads EAGVTQFPSHSVIEKGQTVTLRCDPISGHDNLYWYRRVMGKEIKFLLHFVKESKQDESGMPNNRFLAERTGGTYSTLKVQPAELEDSGVYFCASSRVKTGNTIYFGEGSWLTVV.

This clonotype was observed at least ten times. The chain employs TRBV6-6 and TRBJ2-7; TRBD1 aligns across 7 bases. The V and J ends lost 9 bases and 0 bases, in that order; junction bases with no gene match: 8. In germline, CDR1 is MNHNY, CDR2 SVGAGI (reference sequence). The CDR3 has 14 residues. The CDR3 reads CASSRQGSSYEQYV. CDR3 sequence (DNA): TGTGCCAGTAGTCGACAGGGAAGCTCCTACGAGCAGTACGTC.

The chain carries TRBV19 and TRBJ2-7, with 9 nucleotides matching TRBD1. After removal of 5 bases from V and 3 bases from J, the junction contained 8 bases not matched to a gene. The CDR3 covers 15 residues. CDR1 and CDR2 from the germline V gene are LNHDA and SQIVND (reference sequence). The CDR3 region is CASSAGQGLFYEQYF. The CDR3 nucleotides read TGTGCCAGTAGTGCGGGACAGGGCCTTTTCTACGAGCAGTACTTC. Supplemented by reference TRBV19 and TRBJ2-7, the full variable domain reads DGGITQSPKYLFRKEGQNVTLSCEQNLNHDAMYWYRQDPGQGLRLIYYSQIVNDFQKGDIAEGYSVSREKKESFPLTVTSAQKNPTAFYLCASSAGQGLFYEQYFGPGTRLTVT.

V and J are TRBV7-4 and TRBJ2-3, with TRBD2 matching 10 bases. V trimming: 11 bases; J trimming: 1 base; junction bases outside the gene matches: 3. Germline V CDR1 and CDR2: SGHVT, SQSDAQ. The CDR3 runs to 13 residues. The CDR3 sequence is CALLAGGTDTQYF. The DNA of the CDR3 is TGTGCCCTTCTAGCGGGGGGCACAGATACGCAGTATTTT.

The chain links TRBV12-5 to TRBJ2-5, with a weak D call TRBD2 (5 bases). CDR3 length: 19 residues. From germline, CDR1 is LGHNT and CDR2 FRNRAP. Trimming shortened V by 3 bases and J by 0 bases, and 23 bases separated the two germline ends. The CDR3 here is CASGFETGNPEGYQETQYF. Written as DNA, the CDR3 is TGTGCTAGTGGTTTTGAAACCGGGAATCCCGAAGGGTACCAAGAGACCCAGTACTTC.

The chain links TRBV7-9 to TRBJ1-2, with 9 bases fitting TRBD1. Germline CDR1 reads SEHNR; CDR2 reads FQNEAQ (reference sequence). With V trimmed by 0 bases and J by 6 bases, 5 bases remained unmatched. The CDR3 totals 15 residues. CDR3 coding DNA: TGTGCCAGCAGCTTAGCCTCGACAGGGGGAAATGGCTACACCTTC. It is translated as CASSLASTGGNGYTF.

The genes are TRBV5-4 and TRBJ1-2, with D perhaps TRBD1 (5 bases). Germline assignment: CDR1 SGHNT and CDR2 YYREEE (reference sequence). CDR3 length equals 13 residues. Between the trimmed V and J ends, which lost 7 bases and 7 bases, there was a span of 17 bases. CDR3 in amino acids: CASLRGDGIGYTF. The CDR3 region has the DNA TGTGCCAGCCTAAGGGGAGACGGCATTGGCTACACCTTC.

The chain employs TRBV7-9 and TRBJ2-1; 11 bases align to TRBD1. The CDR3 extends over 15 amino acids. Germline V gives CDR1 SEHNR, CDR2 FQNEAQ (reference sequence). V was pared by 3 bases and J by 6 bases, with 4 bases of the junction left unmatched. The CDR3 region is CASSFGQGASNEQFF. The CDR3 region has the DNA TGTGCCAGCAGCTTTGGACAGGGGGCGAGCAATGAGCAGTTCTTC. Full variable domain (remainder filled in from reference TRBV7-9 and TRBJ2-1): DTGVSQNPRHKITKRGQNVTFRCDPISEHNRLYWYRQTLGQGPEFLTYFQNEAQLEKSRLLSDRFSAERPKGSFSTLEIQRTEQGDSAMYLCASSFGQGASNEQFFGPGTRLTVL.

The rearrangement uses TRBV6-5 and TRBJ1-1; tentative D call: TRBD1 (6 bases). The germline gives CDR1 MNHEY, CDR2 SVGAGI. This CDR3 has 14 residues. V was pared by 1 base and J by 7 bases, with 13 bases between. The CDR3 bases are TGTGCCAGCAGTTACTGGGAGGGGGGCAATGAAGCTTTCTTT. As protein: CASSYWEGGNEAFF.

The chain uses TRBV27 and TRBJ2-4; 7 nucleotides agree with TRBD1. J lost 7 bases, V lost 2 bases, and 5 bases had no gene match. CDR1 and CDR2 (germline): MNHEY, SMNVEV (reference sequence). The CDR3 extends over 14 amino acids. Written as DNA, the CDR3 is TGTGCCAGCAGTTTAGGGACAGCGTGGAACATTCAGTACTTC. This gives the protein CASSLGTAWNIQYF.

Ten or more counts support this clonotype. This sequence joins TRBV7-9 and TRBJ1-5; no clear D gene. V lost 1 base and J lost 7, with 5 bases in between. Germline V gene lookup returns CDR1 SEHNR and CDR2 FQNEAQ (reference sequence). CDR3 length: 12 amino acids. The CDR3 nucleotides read TGTGCCAGCAGCTTAGATATCCAGCCCCAGCATTTT. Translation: CASSLDIQPQHF.

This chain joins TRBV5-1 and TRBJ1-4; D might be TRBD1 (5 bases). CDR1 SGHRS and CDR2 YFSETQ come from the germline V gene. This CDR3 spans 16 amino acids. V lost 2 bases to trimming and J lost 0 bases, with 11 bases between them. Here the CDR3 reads CASSFGTPATNEKLFF. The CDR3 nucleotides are TGCGCCAGCAGCTTCGGGACGCCTGCAACTAATGAAAAACTGTTTTTT.

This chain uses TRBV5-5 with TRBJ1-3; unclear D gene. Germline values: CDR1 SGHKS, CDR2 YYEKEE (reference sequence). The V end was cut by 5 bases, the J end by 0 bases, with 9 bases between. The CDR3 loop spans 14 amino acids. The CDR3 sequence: CASRDLGSGNTIYF. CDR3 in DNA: TGTGCCAGCAGGGACCTCGGCTCTGGAAACACCATATATTTT. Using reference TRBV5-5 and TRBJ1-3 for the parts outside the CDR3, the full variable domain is DAGVTQSPTHLIKTRGQQVTLRCSPISGHKSVSWYQQVLGQGPQFIFQYYEKEERGRGNFPDRFSARQFPNYSSELNVNALLLGDSALYLCASRDLGSGNTIYFGEGSWLTVV.

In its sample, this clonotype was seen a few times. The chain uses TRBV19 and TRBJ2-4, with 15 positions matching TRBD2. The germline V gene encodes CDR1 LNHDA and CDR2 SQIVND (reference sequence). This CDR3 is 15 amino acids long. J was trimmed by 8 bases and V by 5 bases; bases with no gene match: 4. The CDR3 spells CASSWTSGGADIQYF. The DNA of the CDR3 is TGTGCCAGTAGTTGGACTAGCGGGGGGGCAGACATTCAGTACTTC.

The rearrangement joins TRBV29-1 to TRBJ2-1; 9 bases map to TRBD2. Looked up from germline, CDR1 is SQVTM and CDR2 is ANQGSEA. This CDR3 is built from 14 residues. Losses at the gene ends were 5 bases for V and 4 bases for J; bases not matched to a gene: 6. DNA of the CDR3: TGCAGCGTTACCCGACTAGCGGTTTACAATGAGCAGTTCTTC. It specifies CSVTRLAVYNEQFF.

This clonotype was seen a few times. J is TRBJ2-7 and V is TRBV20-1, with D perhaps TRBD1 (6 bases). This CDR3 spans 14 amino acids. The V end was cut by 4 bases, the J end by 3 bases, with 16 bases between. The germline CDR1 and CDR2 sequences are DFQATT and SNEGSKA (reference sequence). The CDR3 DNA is TGCAGTGCTACTCCCCGACAGGACCTCTACGAGCAGTACTTC. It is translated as CSATPRQDLYEQYF.

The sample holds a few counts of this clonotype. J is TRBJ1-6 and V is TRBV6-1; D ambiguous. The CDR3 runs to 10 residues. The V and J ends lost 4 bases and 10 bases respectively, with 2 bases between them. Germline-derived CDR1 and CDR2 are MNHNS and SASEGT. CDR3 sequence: CASSVSPLHF. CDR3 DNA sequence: TGTGCCAGCAGTGTATCACCCCTCCACTTT.

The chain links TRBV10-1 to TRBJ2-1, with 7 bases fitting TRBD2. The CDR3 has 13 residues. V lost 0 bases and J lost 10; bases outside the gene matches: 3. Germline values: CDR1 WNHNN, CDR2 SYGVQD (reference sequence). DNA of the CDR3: TGCGCCAGCAGTGAGTCCCCAGCGGGGGAGCAGTTCTTC. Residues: CASSESPAGEQFF.

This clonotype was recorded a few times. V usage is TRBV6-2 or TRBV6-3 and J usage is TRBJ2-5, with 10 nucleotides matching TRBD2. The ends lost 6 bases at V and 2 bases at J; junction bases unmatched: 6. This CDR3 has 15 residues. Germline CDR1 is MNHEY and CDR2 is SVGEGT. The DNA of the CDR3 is TGTGCCAGCAGATTCTCACTAGCGGGGCAAGAGACCCAGTACTTC. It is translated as CASRFSLAGQETQYF.

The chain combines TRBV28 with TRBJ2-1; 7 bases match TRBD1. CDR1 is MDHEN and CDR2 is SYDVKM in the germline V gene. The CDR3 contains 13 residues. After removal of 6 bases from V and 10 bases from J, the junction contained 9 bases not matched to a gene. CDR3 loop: CASRETGQWEQFF. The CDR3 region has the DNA TGTGCCAGCAGGGAGACAGGGCAGTGGGAGCAGTTCTTC. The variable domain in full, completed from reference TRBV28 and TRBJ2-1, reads DVKVTQSSRYLVKRTGEKVFLECVQDMDHENMFWYRQDPGLGLRLIYFSYDVKMKEKGDIPEGYSVSREKKERFSLILESASTNQTSMYLCASRETGQWEQFFGPGTRLTVL.

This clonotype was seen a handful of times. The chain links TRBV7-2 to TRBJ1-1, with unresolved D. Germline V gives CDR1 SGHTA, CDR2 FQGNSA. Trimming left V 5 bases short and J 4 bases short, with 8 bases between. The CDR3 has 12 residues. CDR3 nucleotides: TGTGCCAGCAGCCCCACAGTCACTGAAGCTTTCTTT. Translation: CASSPTVTEAFF.

CDR3 in DNA: TGTGCCAGCAGCCCAGTTGGGGGGGCCCCAGATACGCAGTATTTT. It encodes CASSPVGGAPDTQYF. The J gene is TRBJ2-3, the V gene TRBV7-9, with a weak D call TRBD2 (7 bases). V was cut by 5 bases and J by 4 bases, with 16 bases left in between. The CDR3 covers 15 residues. Germline loops: CDR1 SEHNR, CDR2 FQNEAQ (reference sequence).

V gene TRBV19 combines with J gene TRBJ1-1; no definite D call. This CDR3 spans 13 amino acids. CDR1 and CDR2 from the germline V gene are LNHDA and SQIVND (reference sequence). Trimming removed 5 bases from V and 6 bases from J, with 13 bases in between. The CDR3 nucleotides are TGTGCCAGTAGTCAAAGGGTAGGATCTGAAGCTTTCTTT. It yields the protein CASSQRVGSEAFF.